Following are 26 T cell receptor beta chains from one sample sequenced in a study of cytomegalovirus exposure and HLA in healthy donors. The primer mix had 60 Vbeta and 13 Jbeta primers. The table came from immunoSEQ multiplex PCR; TCRdb's copy has only in-frame clones and leaves some out. The sample lists about 180,000 clones, 80% occurring once. Source material: PBMCs. The receptors here all came from a man in his forties in good health and CMV-seronegative.

This clone was found a few times. V gene TRBV7-2 combines with J gene TRBJ2-3; the match to TRBD2 covers 10 bases. CDR1 is SGHTA and CDR2 is FQGNSA in the germline V gene. This CDR3 contains 15 residues. V shed 6 bases, J shed 4 bases, and the junction held 7 bases outside the gene matches. CDR3 loop: CASSRSGGNADTQYF. In DNA, the CDR3 is TGTGCCAGCAGTCGTAGCGGGGGGAATGCAGATACGCAGTATTTT.

The rearrangement links TRBV19 to TRBJ2-7; 8 nucleotides match TRBD1. The ends lost 4 bases at V and 1 base at J; junction bases unmatched: 6. The germline V gene has CDR1 LNHDA and CDR2 SQIVND (reference sequence). The CDR3 is made up of 15 amino acids. This CDR3 reads CASSTGTGVSYEQYF. In nucleotides, the CDR3 is TGTGCCAGTAGTACCGGGACAGGCGTTTCCTACGAGCAGTACTTC.

The genes are TRBV5-4 and TRBJ2-1; TRBD2 is a possible D gene (6 bases). Trimming took 4 bases from V and 2 from J, leaving 16 bases between them. CDR3 size: 16 residues. The germline gives CDR1 SGHNT, CDR2 YYREEE (reference sequence). The CDR3 is CASSPTGDRTYNEQFF. CDR3 nucleotide sequence: TGTGCCAGCAGCCCTACGGGAGATAGAACCTACAATGAGCAGTTCTTC. Together with reference TRBV5-4 and TRBJ2-1, the CDR3 gives the full variable domain: ETGVTQSPTHLIKTRGQQVTLRCSSQSGHNTVSWYQQALGQGPQFIFQYYREEENGRGNFPPRFSGLQFPNYSSELNVNALELDDSALYLCASSPTGDRTYNEQFFGPGTRLTVL.

The chain employs TRBV6-1 and TRBJ1-5, with D maybe TRBD1 (5 bases). V dropped 0 bases and J dropped 2 bases, with 20 bases sitting between them. The CDR3 contains 19 residues. CDR1 is MNHNS and CDR2 is SASEGT in the germline V gene. The DNA of the CDR3 is TGTGCCAGCAGTGAAGCCCCCCCGGGGGTGGGCGGGGGCAATCAGCCCCAGCATTTT. Translation gives CASSEAPPGVGGGNQPQHF.

CDR3 amino acids: CASSLRLGEQFF. The CDR3 nucleotides are TGCGCCAGCAGCTTGAGACTAGGTGAGCAGTTCTTC. This chain uses TRBV5-1 with TRBJ2-1, with D perhaps TRBD2 (6 bases). V was shortened by 1 base and J by 9 bases, with 8 bases between the two germline ends. CDR1 and CDR2 (germline): SGHRS, YFSETQ. The CDR3 contains 12 residues.

This clone was observed a single time. This chain uses TRBV18 with TRBJ2-2; D is possibly TRBD1 (5 bases). CDR1 is KGHSH and CDR2 is LQKENI in the germline V gene. V dropped 3 bases and J dropped 7 bases, with 15 bases sitting between them. CDR3 length: 15 amino acids. The CDR3 nucleotides are TGTGCCAGCTCACCTCGAGGACCCCAGGGCGGGGAGCTGTTTTTT. It is translated as CASSPRGPQGGELFF.

This sequence joins TRBV6-5 and TRBJ2-7; 8 bases map to TRBD2. In germline, CDR1 is MNHEY, CDR2 SVGAGI. The CDR3 has 16 amino acids. The J segment lost 2 bases and the V segment lost 2 bases, leaving 8 bases of the junction unmatched. In DNA form, the CDR3 reads TGTGCCAGCAGTTACCTGGGTAGCGGGACCCCCTACGAGCAGTACTTC. Encoded protein: CASSYLGSGTPYEQYF.

This chain links TRBV6-1 with TRBJ2-3; weak D call: TRBD2 (6 bases). Looked up from germline, CDR1 is MNHNS and CDR2 is SASEGT. Trimming cost V 6 bases and J 3 bases, with 10 bases left between them. The CDR3 has 13 amino acids. The CDR3 region has the DNA TGTGCCAGCAGCGGGAGCCGAACAGATACGCAGTATTTT. Translated: CASSGSRTDTQYF.

The chain is built from TRBV6-6 and TRBJ1-2; a weak D match, TRBD1 (6 bases). Germline V gene data show CDR1 as MNHNY and CDR2 as SVGAGI (reference sequence). The CDR3 contains 15 residues. With 2 bases removed from V and 9 bases from J, the gap between germline ends came to 19 bases. CDR3 in amino acids: CASSYVGQPYPRYTF. The CDR3 DNA is TGTGCCAGCAGTTACGTTGGACAGCCCTATCCGCGCTACACCTTC.

J is TRBJ1-6 and V is TRBV5-1; possible D gene TRBD1, 6 bases. The CDR3 totals 15 residues. V was shortened by 5 bases and J by 3 bases, with 12 bases between the two germline ends. Germline V gives CDR1 SGHRS, CDR2 YFSETQ. The CDR3, as DNA: TGCGCCAGCAGTTCAAAGGACAGCTATAATTCACCCCTCCACTTT. It translates to CASSSKDSYNSPLHF.

The V call is TRBV5-4, the J call TRBJ2-3, with D possibly TRBD1 on 6 matching bases. Between the trimmed V and J ends, which lost 2 bases and 4 bases, there was a span of 14 bases. CDR3 length equals 15 residues. The germline CDR1 and CDR2 sequences are SGHNT and YYREEE (reference sequence). This chain's CDR3 is CASSFIGGGADTQYF. CDR3 nucleotides: TGTGCCAGCAGCTTTATAGGGGGTGGAGCAGATACGCAGTATTTT.

This clone showed up just a few times. V usage is TRBV9 and J usage is TRBJ1-1; D possibly corresponds to TRBD1 (6 bases). Germline loops: CDR1 SGDLS, CDR2 YYNGEE. V was cut by 3 bases and J by 1 base, with 10 bases left in between. This CDR3 has 14 residues. This chain's CDR3 is CASSAFRGNTEAFF. The DNA for the CDR3 is TGTGCCAGCAGCGCGTTCAGGGGGAACACTGAAGCTTTCTTT. Drawing the rest from reference TRBV9 and TRBJ1-1, the complete variable domain is DSGVTQTPKHLITATGQRVTLRCSPRSGDLSVYWYQQSLDQGLQFLIQYYNGEERAKGNILERFSAQQFPDLHSELNLSSLELGDSALYFCASSAFRGNTEAFFGQGTRLTVV.

This clone came up once. This rearrangement joins TRBV19 to TRBJ1-5; 7 bases align to TRBD1. Germline CDR1 reads LNHDA; CDR2 reads SQIVND (reference sequence). V lost 4 bases and J lost 6; bases outside the gene matches: 6. The CDR3 covers 14 residues. The CDR3 DNA reads as TGTGCCAGTAGTAGCGACAGGGAGGCTCAGCCCCAGCATTTT. Its protein product is CASSSDREAQPQHF.

The V and J genes are TRBV4-3 and TRBJ2-3; D may be TRBD1 (5 bases). Germline CDR1 LGHNA, CDR2 YSLEER. The V and J ends lost 1 base and 4 bases respectively, with 12 bases between them. The length of the CDR3 is 15 residues. As DNA, the CDR3 is TGCGCCAGCAGCCAAGGCAGGGCGGCCCCAGATACGCAGTATTTT. Amino acid sequence: CASSQGRAAPDTQYF.

This chain joins TRBV6-6 and TRBJ2-7, with D uncertain. Germline CDR1 is MNHNY and CDR2 is SVGAGI (reference sequence). V was pared by 0 bases and J by 5 bases, with 11 bases between. CDR3 length: 14 residues. The chain's CDR3 is CASSYSEPPNEQYF. The CDR3 bases are TGTGCCAGCAGTTACTCTGAGCCGCCCAACGAGCAGTACTTC.

This clone was counted a single time. The genes are TRBV7-2 and TRBJ1-2, with D perhaps TRBD1 (6 bases). This CDR3 is built from 14 residues. Germline CDR1 SGHTA, CDR2 FQGNSA. Between the trimmed V and J ends, which lost 5 bases and 7 bases, there was a span of 17 bases. The CDR3 DNA is TGTGCCAGCAGCCCGACCGTGACAGGTGGTGGCTACACCTTC. Amino acids: CASSPTVTGGGYTF.

This clone turned up a few times. The chain has TRBV7-2 and TRBJ1-5; 8 bases are a match to TRBD1. Germline loops: CDR1 SGHTA, CDR2 FQGNSA. Trimming removed 2 bases from V and 4 bases from J; junction bases left unmatched: 4. The CDR3 is 15 residues long. Here the CDR3 DNA reads TGTGCCAGCAGCTTATTACAGGGGGGTAATCAGCCCCAGCATTTT. This codes for CASSLLQGGNQPQHF.

The V gene is TRBV11-2, the J gene TRBJ2-3, with 8 nucleotides matching TRBD2. The CDR3 totals 15 residues. Unmatched junction bases numbered 9, after V lost 5 bases and J lost 5 bases. The germline V gene has CDR1 SGHAT and CDR2 FQNNGV. The CDR3 bases are TGTGCCAGCAGCCCTCGAGCGGGAGAGTTAGATACGCAGTATTTT. It encodes CASSPRAGELDTQYF.

This clone showed up just once. The genes are TRBV6-1 and TRBJ1-1; tentative D call: TRBD1 (6 bases). The V end lost 3 bases, the J end lost 0 bases, and 11 bases lay between the germline ends. Germline CDR1 reads MNHNS; CDR2 reads SASEGT. This CDR3 comprises 15 residues. Written as DNA, the CDR3 is TGTGCCAGCAGTGATAGGGGGACCATGAACACTGAAGCTTTCTTT. As protein: CASSDRGTMNTEAFF.

The sample holds a few counts of this clone. The chain combines TRBV9 with TRBJ2-5, with TRBD2 matching over 9 bases. J was trimmed by 2 bases and V by 3 bases; bases with no gene match: 5. The CDR3 runs to 15 residues. CDR1 and CDR2 (germline): SGDLS, YYNGEE. CDR3 sequence: CASSASAGGQETQYF. Written as DNA, the CDR3 is TGTGCCAGCAGCGCATCGGCGGGGGGGCAAGAGACCCAGTACTTC.

The V gene is TRBV4-3, the J gene TRBJ2-7; the match to TRBD1 covers 10 bases. The junction had 10 bases not matched to a gene; V was cut back by 4 bases and J by 7 bases. Germline CDR1 is LGHNA and CDR2 is YSLEER. The CDR3 runs to 15 residues. The CDR3 protein is CASSRDRGRGGEQYF. The DNA for the CDR3 is TGCGCCAGCAGCCGAGACAGGGGGCGCGGTGGTGAGCAGTACTTC.

V usage is TRBV23-1 and J usage is TRBJ2-7; 7 bases fit TRBD1. Being an ORF, TRBV23-1 has a function that is uncertain. The CDR3 is 15 residues long. Unmatched junction bases numbered 8, after V lost 3 bases and J lost 3 bases. Here the CDR3 reads CASSHGRDSNYEQYF. The CDR3 nucleotides are TGCGCCAGCAGTCATGGCCGGGACAGTAACTACGAGCAGTACTTC.

The J gene is TRBJ1-6, the V gene TRBV7-9; D perhaps matches TRBD1 (5 bases). The CDR3 length is 14 residues. Trimming removed 2 bases at V and 7 bases at J, with 9 bases between. CDR1 and CDR2 (germline): SEHNR, FQNEAQ (reference sequence). In DNA form, the CDR3 reads TGTGCCAGCAGCTTAAACCAGGGAAATTCACCCCTCCACTTT. It encodes CASSLNQGNSPLHF.

The rearrangement uses TRBV7-8 and TRBJ2-5; D is possibly TRBD1 (5 bases). Germline values: CDR1 SGHVS, CDR2 FQNEAQ. CDR3 length: 15 residues. The V and J ends lost 1 base and 0 bases respectively, with 9 bases between them. The CDR3 DNA sequence: TGTGCCAGCAGCTTAGGTCAGGGAAACCAAGAGACCCAGTACTTC. It specifies CASSLGQGNQETQYF. Together with reference TRBV7-8 and TRBJ2-5, the CDR3 gives the full variable domain: GAGVSQSPRYKVAKRGQDVALRCDPISGHVSLFWYQQALGQGPEFLTYFQNEAQLDKSGLPSDRFFAERPEGSVSTLKIQRTQQEDSAVYLCASSLGQGNQETQYFGPGTRLLVL.

Here the CDR3 reads CASSSLAGAMGEQYF. CDR3 nucleotide sequence: TGTGCCAGCAGCTCCCTAGCGGGGGCAATGGGCGAGCAGTACTTC. The chain links TRBV7-2 to TRBJ2-7; 10 positions match TRBD2. Unmatched junction bases numbered 9, after V lost 4 bases and J lost 6 bases. Germline assignment: CDR1 SGHTA and CDR2 FQGNSA. The CDR3 length is 15 residues.

The rearrangement joins TRBV5-4 to TRBJ2-5; possibly TRBD2 for D (5 bases). Per germline, CDR1 SGHNT and CDR2 YYREEE (reference sequence). Between the trimmed V and J ends, which lost 2 bases and 5 bases, there was a span of 16 bases. There are 15 residues in the CDR3. Here the CDR3 reads CASSFTADGVETQYF. As DNA, the CDR3 is TGTGCCAGCAGCTTCACCGCGGACGGGGTGGAGACCCAGTACTTC. Based on the CDR3 plus reference TRBV5-4 and TRBJ2-5, the full variable domain is ETGVTQSPTHLIKTRGQQVTLRCSSQSGHNTVSWYQQALGQGPQFIFQYYREEENGRGNFPPRFSGLQFPNYSSELNVNALELDDSALYLCASSFTADGVETQYFGPGTRLLVL.